One sample yielded the 30 T cell receptor beta chains listed below, sequenced in a study of early T cells in non-severe SARS-CoV-2 infection. TCRdb processed the 5' RACE reads anew with MiXCR; each CDR3 protein has one entry. The sample lists around 45,000 distinct CDR3 sequences, less than 8.5% occurring once. The sample comprised whole blood. The receptors shown here come from an adult who was a healthcare worker with PCR-confirmed SARS-CoV-2 infection or an uninfected control (not recorded which).

Comment on this clonotype: This could be a read error, since a much larger clone is one nucleotide away. The rearrangement links TRBV20-1 to TRBJ2-7; D is possibly TRBD1 (6 bases). CDR3 length: 12 residues. The V end lost 5 bases, the J end lost 3 bases, and 11 bases lay between the germline ends. Germline values: CDR1 DFQATT, CDR2 SNEGSKA (reference sequence). CDR3: CSAGRQVYEQYF. CDR3 nucleotide sequence: TGCAGTGCTGGGAGACAGGTCTACGAGCAGTACTTC.

This clonotype was detected only a few times. The V call is TRBV20-1, the J call TRBJ2-1; D may be TRBD1 (6 bases). The germline V gene has CDR1 DFQATT and CDR2 SNEGSKA (reference sequence). This CDR3 spans 13 amino acids. V was cut by 3 bases and J by 9 bases, with 15 bases left in between. CDR3 loop: CSARDSRSSEQFF. As DNA, the CDR3 is TGCAGTGCTAGGGACAGCCGTTCTTCTGAGCAGTTCTTC.

This clonotype has just a few counts. The CDR3 DNA follows: TGTGCCAGCAGTGGGGCAGGGTGGAAGACCCAGTACTTC. It translates to CASSGAGWKTQYF. This chain uses TRBV6-2 or TRBV6-3 with TRBJ2-5; D perhaps matches TRBD1 (5 bases). Germline CDR1 reads MNHEY; CDR2 reads SVGEGT. The ends were cut back, 5 bases at V and 6 bases at J, with 13 bases in the middle. The CDR3 is 13 amino acids.

At least ten counts were recorded for this clonotype. The chain combines TRBV18 with TRBJ1-1; no clear D gene. Trimming cost V 2 bases and J 2 bases, with 15 bases left between them. Germline-derived CDR1 and CDR2 are KGHSH and LQKENI. The CDR3 has 16 amino acids. CDR3 sequence: CASSPFAANLNTEAFF. CDR3 bases: TGTGCCAGCTCACCATTCGCGGCAAACCTAAACACTGAAGCTTTCTTT.

This clonotype has at least ten counts. V usage is TRBV7-9 and J usage is TRBJ1-3; D unresolved. Germline CDR1 is SEHNR and CDR2 is FQNEAQ (reference sequence). The V gene lost 8 bases and the J gene lost 2 bases, with 13 bases spanning the gap. The CDR3 is 14 residues long. CDR3 sequence: CASAPGGTGNTIYF. The CDR3 nucleotides are TGTGCCAGCGCGCCGGGAGGCACTGGAAACACCATATATTTT.

This clonotype was recorded at least ten times. The genes are TRBV10-3 and TRBJ2-6; D may be TRBD1 (6 bases). V lost 6 bases and J 1 base, leaving 10 bases between the germline ends. The CDR3 sequence is 15 residues long. Germline V gives CDR1 ENHRY, CDR2 SYGVKD. CDR3 nucleotide sequence: TGTGCCATCAGCTTACAGGGTTCTGGGGCCAACGTCCTGACTTTC. Amino acids: CAISLQGSGANVLTF.

The chain employs TRBV20-1 and TRBJ2-1, with 8 bases that match TRBD2. Germline V gene lookup returns CDR1 DFQATT and CDR2 SNEGSKA (reference sequence). This CDR3 has 14 amino acids. V was clipped by 1 base and J by 10 bases; unmatched bases: 9. The chain's CDR3 is CSARGVSGVGEQFF. For the CDR3, the DNA is TGCAGTGCTAGAGGAGTTAGCGGGGTTGGAGAGCAGTTCTTC.

This rearrangement joins TRBV27 to TRBJ2-3; 8 bases align to TRBD1. J was trimmed by 5 bases and V by 1 base; bases with no gene match: 14. The length of the CDR3 is 18 residues. The germline V gene encodes CDR1 MNHEY and CDR2 SMNVEV (reference sequence). In DNA, the CDR3 is TGTGCCAGCAGTTTATTCCCCCACGGACAGGGCTTGGTAGATACGCAGTATTTT. Protein: CASSLFPHGQGLVDTQYF.

This clonotype was observed many times. The rearrangement links TRBV7-3 to TRBJ1-6; D unclear. From germline, CDR1 is SGHTA and CDR2 FQGTGA. V lost 1 base, J lost 7 bases, and 11 bases lay in between. The CDR3 contains 15 residues. The CDR3 DNA is TGTGCCAGCAGCTTAATCGAGGGCTGGAATTCACCCCTCCACTTT. Encoded protein: CASSLIEGWNSPLHF.

A single count supports this clonotype. This chain connects TRBV6-2 or TRBV6-3 to TRBJ2-6; possible D gene TRBD2, 5 bases. This CDR3 has 17 residues. Germline CDR1 reads MNHEY; CDR2 reads SVGEGT. Trimming took 5 bases from V and 0 from J, leaving 14 bases between them. This CDR3 is CASSRARGNSGANVLTF. The CDR3 region has the DNA TGTGCCAGCAGTAGGGCCCGGGGAAACTCTGGGGCCAACGTCCTGACTTTC.

This clonotype appeared a few times. In DNA form, the CDR3 reads TGCGCCAGCAGCTTGGTCTCCTACGAGCAGTACTTC. Translating gives CASSLVSYEQYF. The V call is TRBV5-1, the J call TRBJ2-7; the D is unclear. Trimming stripped 0 bases from V and 0 bases from J, with 1 base between. The CDR3 has 12 residues. CDR1 is SGHRS and CDR2 is YFSETQ in the germline V gene.

This clonotype was seen a handful of times. The rearrangement links TRBV20-1 to TRBJ1-5, with D perhaps TRBD1 (5 bases). The CDR3 sequence is 14 residues long. V shed 2 bases and J shed 6 bases, with 14 bases lying between them. Germline assignment: CDR1 DFQATT and CDR2 SNEGSKA (reference sequence). The CDR3 loop is CSARPHRGLQPQHF. In DNA, the CDR3 is TGCAGTGCTAGACCCCATAGGGGACTTCAGCCCCAGCATTTT.

This clonotype was observed a handful of times. The chain has TRBV20-1 and TRBJ2-1; 8 bases line up with TRBD2. V lost 6 bases to trimming and J lost 10 bases; unmatched junction nucleotides: 14. The CDR3 has 14 amino acids. Germline lookup yields CDR1 DFQATT and CDR2 SNEGSKA (reference sequence). CDR3 sequence: CSAEGTRGFLEQFF. The CDR3 DNA is TGCAGTGCCGAGGGGACTAGAGGTTTTCTAGAGCAGTTCTTC.

The chain employs TRBV4-3 and TRBJ1-1; D not resolved. The germline V gene encodes CDR1 LGHNA and CDR2 YSLEER. Trimming shortened V by 4 bases and J by 11 bases, and 11 bases separated the two germline ends. The length of the CDR3 is 11 residues. For the CDR3, the DNA is TGCGCCAGCAGCCTTGGGGATAAGGCTTTCTTT. Residues: CASSLGDKAFF.

The genes are TRBV7-9 and TRBJ2-5; tentative D call: TRBD1 (5 bases). The germline V gene has CDR1 SEHNR and CDR2 FQNEAQ (reference sequence). CDR3 length: 13 amino acids. V gave up 1 base and J gave up 5 bases, with 8 bases separating them. Written as DNA, the CDR3 is TGTGCCAGCAGCTTAGATGCAGGGGAGACCCAGTACTTC. Amino acids: CASSLDAGETQYF.

This clonotype was found many times. The chain joins TRBV18 to TRBJ2-1, with 9 positions matching TRBD1. The germline V gene encodes CDR1 KGHSH and CDR2 LQKENI. The CDR3 spans 18 residues. V shed 0 bases, J shed 6 bases, and the junction held 12 bases outside the gene matches. CDR3 sequence: CASSPPRGDRGIINEQFF. For the CDR3, the DNA is TGTGCCAGCTCACCACCGAGGGGCGACAGGGGGATTATCAATGAGCAGTTCTTC.

This clonotype was counted many times. J is TRBJ2-3 and V is TRBV20-1; 12 positions match TRBD2. The CDR3 runs 15 residues. Trimming removed 4 bases from V and 7 bases from J; junction bases left unmatched: 9. Germline CDR1 and CDR2: DFQATT and SNEGSKA (reference sequence). Written as DNA, the CDR3 is TGCAGTGCTACCTCTAGCGGGGGGGCCGGGAATACGCAGTATTTT. Residues: CSATSSGGAGNTQYF.

This clonotype was recorded many times. The CDR3 DNA sequence: TGTGCCAGCAGTTTTTCAGGGCCCCTCGGGGAGCAGTACTTC. Its translation: CASSFSGPLGEQYF. The rearrangement links TRBV12-3 or TRBV12-4 to TRBJ2-7; D is possibly TRBD1 (5 bases). V was clipped by 3 bases and J by 7 bases, with 16 bases between them. The CDR3 consists of 14 residues.

This clonotype was counted between two and nine times. V gene TRBV19 combines with J gene TRBJ1-1, with D possibly TRBD1 on 5 matching bases. From germline, CDR1 is LNHDA and CDR2 SQIVND (reference sequence). The length of the CDR3 is 15 residues. Here the CDR3 reads CASRGVPWVNTEAFF. Written as DNA, the CDR3 is TGTGCTTCGCGGGGGGTCCCCTGGGTGAACACTGAAGCTTTCTTT.

As DNA, the CDR3 is TGCAGTGCTTCTAGCGGGGGGGAAGAGACCCAGTACTTC. This codes for CSASSGGEETQYF. The chain couples TRBV20-1 to TRBJ2-5; TRBD2 agrees at 12 bases. The CDR3 is 13 amino acids. The germline V gene has CDR1 DFQATT and CDR2 SNEGSKA (reference sequence). J was trimmed by 3 bases and V by 5 bases; bases with no gene match: 1.

Ten or more counts support this clonotype. This rearrangement joins TRBV10-3 to TRBJ1-2; 7 bases fit TRBD1. The germline gives CDR1 ENHRY, CDR2 SYGVKD. This CDR3 has 11 residues. Unmatched junction bases numbered 3, after V lost 10 bases and J lost 4 bases. CDR3 region: CATTGVYGYTF. The CDR3 DNA is TGTGCCACTACAGGGGTCTATGGCTACACCTTC.

V gene TRBV4-3 combines with J gene TRBJ2-3; a possible D gene is TRBD2 (6 bases). The CDR3 loop spans 15 amino acids. Germline V CDR1 and CDR2: LGHNA, YSLEER. The V and J ends lost 3 bases and 2 bases respectively, with 12 bases between them. The CDR3 region is CASSQHREITDTQYF. The CDR3 DNA reads TGCGCCAGCAGCCAGCACCGGGAGATCACAGATACGCAGTATTTT.

This clonotype was seen more than once but under ten times. The chain has TRBV7-2 and TRBJ2-1; D possibly corresponds to TRBD2 (6 bases). The CDR3 covers 15 residues. Trimming pared 5 bases from V and 7 bases from J, leaving 18 bases between. In germline, CDR1 is SGHTA, CDR2 FQGNSA. The CDR3 here is CASSLLGGSGNEQFF. The CDR3 DNA reads as TGTGCCAGCAGCCTACTGGGGGGTTCGGGAAATGAGCAGTTCTTC.

Many counts were recorded for this clonotype. The V gene is TRBV7-6, the J gene TRBJ1-4, with TRBD1 as a possible D gene (6 bases). This CDR3 contains 16 residues. Germline CDR1 reads SGHVS; CDR2 reads FNYEAQ. V lost 5 bases and J lost 3, with 16 bases in between. Written as DNA, the CDR3 is TGTGCCAGCAGCAAAACTCAGGGGAGGGCTAATGAAAAACTGTTTTTT. As protein: CASSKTQGRANEKLFF.

This clonotype appeared many times. The chain has TRBV28 and TRBJ2-3; D is ambiguous. There are 14 residues in the CDR3. V was cut by 6 bases and J by 5 bases, with 15 bases left in between. From germline, CDR1 is MDHEN and CDR2 SYDVKM. The CDR3 coding sequence is TGTGCCAGCAGGAGCGCCACGACCCAAGATACGCAGTATTTT. Protein: CASRSATTQDTQYF.

DNA of the CDR3: TGTGCCAGCAGCTTCGGGGTAGGCACTGAAGCTTTCTTT. Protein product: CASSFGVGTEAFF. This chain links TRBV7-3 with TRBJ1-1; D call uncertain. CDR1 is SGHTA, CDR2 FQGTGA, per germline. The germline V and J ends were trimmed by 3 bases and 4 bases, with 9 bases remaining between them. The CDR3 loop spans 13 amino acids.

Note on this clonotype: The germline gene is not matched at one end of the junction; a read error may be the cause. V usage is TRBV28 and J usage is TRBJ2-7, with D possibly being TRBD2 (5 bases). This CDR3 is built from 14 residues. Germline V gives CDR1 MDHEN, CDR2 SYDVKM. The CDR3 region is CVSKSAGSFYEQYF. The CDR3 bases are TGTGTCAGCAAATCGGCGGGCAGCTTCTACGAGCAGTACTTC.

The chain recombines TRBV4-2 with TRBJ2-3, with TRBD2 matching 14 bases. The V segment lost 4 bases and the J segment 4 bases; nucleotides outside the gene matches: 4. CDR3 size: 16 residues. CDR1 LGHNA and CDR2 YNFKEQ come from the germline V gene. CDR3 DNA sequence: TGTGCCAGCAGCCTAACGGGACTAGCGGGAGCAGATACGCAGTATTTT. It encodes CASSLTGLAGADTQYF.

The V gene is TRBV7-9, the J gene TRBJ1-1; TRBD1 might be the D (5 bases). With 4 bases removed from V and 7 bases from J, the gap between germline ends came to 19 bases. This CDR3 is 15 amino acids long. Germline assignment: CDR1 SEHNR and CDR2 FQNEAQ (reference sequence). CDR3 sequence reads: CASSYLLGGAFEAFF. The CDR3, as DNA: TGTGCCAGCAGCTATTTATTAGGAGGGGCCTTTGAAGCTTTCTTT.

This clonotype was detected many times. The rearrangement links TRBV5-5 to TRBJ1-1; D uncertain. Deletions cut 4 bases from V and 5 bases from J, with 18 bases between. The CDR3 consists of 15 residues. Germline V gives CDR1 SGHKS, CDR2 YYEKEE (reference sequence). The CDR3 nucleotides read TGTGCCAGCAGCATGTACAGTTCCGCGGGGACTGAAGCTTTCTTT. Its translation: CASSMYSSAGTEAFF.